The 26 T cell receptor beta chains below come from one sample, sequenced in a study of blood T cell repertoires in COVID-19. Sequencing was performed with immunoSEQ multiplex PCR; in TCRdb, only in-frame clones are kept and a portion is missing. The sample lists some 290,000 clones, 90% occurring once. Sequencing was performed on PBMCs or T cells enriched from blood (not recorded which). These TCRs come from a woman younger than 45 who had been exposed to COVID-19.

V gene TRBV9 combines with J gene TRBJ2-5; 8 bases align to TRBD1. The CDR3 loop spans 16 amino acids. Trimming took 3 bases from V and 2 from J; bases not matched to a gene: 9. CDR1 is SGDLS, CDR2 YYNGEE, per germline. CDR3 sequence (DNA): TGTGCCAGCAGCGGGACAGGGTCGGGCTTTCAAGAGACCCAGTACTTC. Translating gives CASSGTGSGFQETQYF.

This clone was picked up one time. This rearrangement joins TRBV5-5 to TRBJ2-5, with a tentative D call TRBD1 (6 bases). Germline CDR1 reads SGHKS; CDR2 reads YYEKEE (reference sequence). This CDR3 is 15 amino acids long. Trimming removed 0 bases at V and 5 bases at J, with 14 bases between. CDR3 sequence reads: CASSLVGQLKETQYF. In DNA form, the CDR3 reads TGTGCCAGCAGCTTGGTAGGACAGCTGAAGGAGACCCAGTACTTC.

This CDR3 is CASSLDRATDTQYF. Written as DNA, the CDR3 is TGTGCCAGCAGCTTGGACAGGGCCACAGATACGCAGTATTTT. The V gene is TRBV5-6, the J gene TRBJ2-3, with D tentatively TRBD1 (6 bases). The germline gives CDR1 SGHDT, CDR2 YYEEEE. The CDR3 loop spans 14 amino acids. V shed 0 bases and J shed 2 bases, with 7 bases lying between them.

The chain's CDR3 is CASSYRVTDTQYF. DNA of the CDR3: TGTGCCAGCAGTTACCGAGTTACAGATACGCAGTATTTT. The J gene is TRBJ2-3, the V gene TRBV6-2 or TRBV6-3, with D unclear. Germline-derived CDR1 and CDR2 are MNHEY and SVGEGT. Trimming shortened V by 2 bases and J by 3 bases, and 6 bases separated the two germline ends. This CDR3 has 13 residues.

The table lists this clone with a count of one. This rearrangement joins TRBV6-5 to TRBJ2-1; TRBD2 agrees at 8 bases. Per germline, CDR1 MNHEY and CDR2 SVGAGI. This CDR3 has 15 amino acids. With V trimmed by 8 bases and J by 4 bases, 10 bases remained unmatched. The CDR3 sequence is CASVGLAGVYNEQFF. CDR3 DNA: TGTGCCAGCGTGGGGCTAGCGGGTGTATACAATGAGCAGTTCTTC.

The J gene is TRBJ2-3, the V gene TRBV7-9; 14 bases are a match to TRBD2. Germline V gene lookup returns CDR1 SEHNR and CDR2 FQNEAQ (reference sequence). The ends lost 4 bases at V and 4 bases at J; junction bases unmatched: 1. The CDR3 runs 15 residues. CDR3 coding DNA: TGTGCCAGCAGCTCGACTAGCGGGGGGGCAGATACGCAGTATTTT. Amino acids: CASSSTSGGADTQYF.

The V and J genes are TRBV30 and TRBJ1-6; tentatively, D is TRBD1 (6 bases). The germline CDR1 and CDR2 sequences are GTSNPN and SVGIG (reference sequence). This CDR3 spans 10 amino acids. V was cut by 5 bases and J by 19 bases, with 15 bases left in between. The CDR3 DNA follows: TGTGCCTGGGGACAGAGGGGCTTACACTTT. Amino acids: CAWGQRGLHF. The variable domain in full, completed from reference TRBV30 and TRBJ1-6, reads SQTIHQWPATLVQPVGSPLSLECTVEGTSNPNLYWYRQAAGRGLQLLFYSVGIGQISSEVPQNLSASRPQDRQFILSSKKLLLSDSGFYLCAWGQRGLHFGNGTRLTVT.

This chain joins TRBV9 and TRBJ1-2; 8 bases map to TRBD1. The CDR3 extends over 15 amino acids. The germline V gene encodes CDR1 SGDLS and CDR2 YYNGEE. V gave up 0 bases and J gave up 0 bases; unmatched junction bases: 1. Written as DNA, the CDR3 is TGTGCCAGCAGCGTAGAACAGGGGGCTAACTATGGCTACACCTTC. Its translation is CASSVEQGANYGYTF.

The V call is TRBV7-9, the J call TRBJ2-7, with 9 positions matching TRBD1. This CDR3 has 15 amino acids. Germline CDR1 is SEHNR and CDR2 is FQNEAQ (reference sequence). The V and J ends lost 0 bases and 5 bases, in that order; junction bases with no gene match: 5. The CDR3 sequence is CASSLAEDRGDEQYF. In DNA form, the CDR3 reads TGTGCCAGCAGCTTAGCAGAGGACAGGGGCGACGAGCAGTACTTC.

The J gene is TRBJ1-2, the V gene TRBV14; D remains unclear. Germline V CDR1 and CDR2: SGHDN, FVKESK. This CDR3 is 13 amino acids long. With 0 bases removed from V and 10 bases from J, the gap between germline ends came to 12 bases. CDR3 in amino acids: CASSQDRRTFYTF. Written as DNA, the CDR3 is TGTGCCAGCAGCCAAGATCGCAGGACTTTCTACACCTTC.

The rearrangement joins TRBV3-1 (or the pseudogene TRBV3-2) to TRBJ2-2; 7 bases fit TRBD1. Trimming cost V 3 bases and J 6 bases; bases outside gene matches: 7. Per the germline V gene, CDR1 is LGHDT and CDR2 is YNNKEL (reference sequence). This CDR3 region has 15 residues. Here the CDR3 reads CASSHSGQRPGELFF. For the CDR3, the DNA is TGTGCCAGCAGCCACTCGGGACAGAGGCCCGGGGAGCTGTTTTTT.

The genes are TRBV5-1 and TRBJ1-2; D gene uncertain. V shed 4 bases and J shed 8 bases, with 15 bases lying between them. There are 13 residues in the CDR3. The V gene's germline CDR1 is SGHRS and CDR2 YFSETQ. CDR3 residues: CASSREKVSGYTF. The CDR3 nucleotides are TGCGCCAGCAGCCGGGAAAAGGTGAGCGGCTACACCTTC.

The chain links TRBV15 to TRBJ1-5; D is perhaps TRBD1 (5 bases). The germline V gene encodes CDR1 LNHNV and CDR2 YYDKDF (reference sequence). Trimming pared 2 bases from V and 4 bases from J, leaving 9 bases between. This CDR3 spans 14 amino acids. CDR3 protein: CATSRPQGNQPQHF. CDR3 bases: TGTGCCACCAGCAGACCCCAGGGAAATCAGCCCCAGCATTTT.

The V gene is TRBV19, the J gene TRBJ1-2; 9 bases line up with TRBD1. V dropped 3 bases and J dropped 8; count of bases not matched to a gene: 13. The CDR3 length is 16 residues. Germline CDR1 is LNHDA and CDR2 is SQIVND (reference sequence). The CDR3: CASSMVTGQGRGGYTF. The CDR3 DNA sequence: TGTGCCAGTAGTATGGTGACGGGACAGGGCCGAGGGGGCTACACCTTC.

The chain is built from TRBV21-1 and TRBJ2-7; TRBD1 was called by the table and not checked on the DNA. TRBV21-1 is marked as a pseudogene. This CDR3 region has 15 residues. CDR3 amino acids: CASNYTGTGIYEQYF. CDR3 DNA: TGTGCCAGCAACTATACCGGGACAGGGATCTACGAGCAGTACTTC.

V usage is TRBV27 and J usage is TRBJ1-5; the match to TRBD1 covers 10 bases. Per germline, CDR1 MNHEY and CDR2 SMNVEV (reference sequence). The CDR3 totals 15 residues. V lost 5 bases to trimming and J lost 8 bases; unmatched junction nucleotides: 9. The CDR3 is CASSPDRGQAEPQHF. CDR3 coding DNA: TGTGCCAGCAGTCCAGACAGGGGGCAGGCGGAGCCCCAGCATTTT.

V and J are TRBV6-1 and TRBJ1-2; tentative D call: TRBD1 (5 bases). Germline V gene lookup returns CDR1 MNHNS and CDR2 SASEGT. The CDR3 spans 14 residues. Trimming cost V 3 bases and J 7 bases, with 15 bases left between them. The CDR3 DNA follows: TGTGCCAGCAGTGAGCGTAGGGGTGAAGTTGGCTACACCTTC. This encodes CASSERRGEVGYTF.

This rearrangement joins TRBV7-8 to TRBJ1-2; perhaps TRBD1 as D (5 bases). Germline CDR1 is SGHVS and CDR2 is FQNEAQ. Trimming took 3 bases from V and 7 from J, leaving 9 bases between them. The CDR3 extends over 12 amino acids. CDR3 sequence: CASSFAGFGYTF. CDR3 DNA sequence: TGTGCCAGCAGCTTTGCAGGGTTTGGCTACACCTTC.

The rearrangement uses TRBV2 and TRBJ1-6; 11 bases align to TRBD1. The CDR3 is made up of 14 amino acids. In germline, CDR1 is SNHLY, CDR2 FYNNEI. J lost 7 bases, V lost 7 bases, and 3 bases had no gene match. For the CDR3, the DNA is TGTGCCAGCAAGGGGACAGGGGGAAATTCACCCCTCCACTTT. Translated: CASKGTGGNSPLHF.

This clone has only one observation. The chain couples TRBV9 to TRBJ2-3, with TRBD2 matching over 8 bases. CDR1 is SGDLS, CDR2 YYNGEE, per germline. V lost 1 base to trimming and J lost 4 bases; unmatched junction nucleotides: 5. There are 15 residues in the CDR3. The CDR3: CASSVFSAGADTQYF. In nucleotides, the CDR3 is TGTGCCAGCAGCGTATTTTCAGCGGGGGCAGATACGCAGTATTTT.

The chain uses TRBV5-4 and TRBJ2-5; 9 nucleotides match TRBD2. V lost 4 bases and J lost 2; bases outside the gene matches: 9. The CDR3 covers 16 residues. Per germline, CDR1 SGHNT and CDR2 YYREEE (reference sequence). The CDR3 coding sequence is TGTGCCAGCAGCGTTAGCGGGGGAGATCTACAAGAGACCCAGTACTTC. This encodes CASSVSGGDLQETQYF.

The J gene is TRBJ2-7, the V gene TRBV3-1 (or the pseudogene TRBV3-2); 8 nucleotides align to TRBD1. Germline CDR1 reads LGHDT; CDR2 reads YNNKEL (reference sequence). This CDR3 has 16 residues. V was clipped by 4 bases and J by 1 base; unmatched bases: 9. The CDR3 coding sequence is TGTGCCAGCAGCCCCTACCGGACAGGGCCTTCCTACGAGCAGTACTTC. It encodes CASSPYRTGPSYEQYF.

CDR3 nucleotides: TGTGCCACCAGTGCCGAGCGGGGTTATGGCTACACCTTC. It codes for CATSAERGYGYTF. The J gene is TRBJ1-2, the V gene TRBV24-1; D is unclear. Germline CDR1 and CDR2: KGHDR and SFDVKD. Between the trimmed V and J ends, which lost 5 bases and 5 bases, there was a span of 11 bases. CDR3 size: 13 residues.

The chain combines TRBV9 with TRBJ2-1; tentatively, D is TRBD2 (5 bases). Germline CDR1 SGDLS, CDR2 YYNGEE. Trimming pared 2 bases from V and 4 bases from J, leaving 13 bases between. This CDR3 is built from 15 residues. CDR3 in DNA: TGTGCCAGCAGCGTGGACTGGGGTCGGTACAATGAGCAGTTCTTC. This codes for CASSVDWGRYNEQFF.

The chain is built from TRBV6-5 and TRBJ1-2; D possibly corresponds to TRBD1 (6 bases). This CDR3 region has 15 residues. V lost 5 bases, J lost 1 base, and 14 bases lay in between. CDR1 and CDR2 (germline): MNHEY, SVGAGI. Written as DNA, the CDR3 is TGTGCCAGCAGTCTTCGGCTACAGGGTAACTATGGCTACACCTTC. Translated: CASSLRLQGNYGYTF.

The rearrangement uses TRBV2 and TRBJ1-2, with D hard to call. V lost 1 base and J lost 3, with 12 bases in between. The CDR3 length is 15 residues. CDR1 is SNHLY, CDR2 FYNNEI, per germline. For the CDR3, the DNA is TGTGCCAGCAGTGAAGACCTCGCGAGGGACTATGGCTACACCTTC. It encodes CASSEDLARDYGYTF.